This TCR beta chain was recovered during a study of shared clonotypes between healthy human individuals. Worth noting for this clone: Its antigen is still unknown.

Unsorted PBMC replicate PCRs drew on roughly 300 ng DNA, representing 25,000 to 30,000 T cell genomes. Original processing notes: Because ImmunoSEQ provided only junction sequences with no quality scores, the filtering differed. Generated by immunoSEQ multiplex PCR, the TCRdb table keeps only in-frame clones and is missing some. That table supplies the V and J calls and clone size; D and trimming were determined from the DNA. The table has hundreds of thousands of clones, over 60% seen once. Genomic DNA came from 100 million or so PBMCs in unsorted samples. Whole-study results and caveats: The authors expected sequencing depth to affect clonotype sharing among donors.

This sequence was found in a woman aged 40 to 55 in good health. Some clones in this sample may be carry-over from other donors' samples. The sample taken for sequencing was PBMCs.

The CDR3 region has the DNA TGTGCCAGTCACGGGGGGAGGTGGACTGAAGCTTTCTTT. Amino acids: CASHGGRWTEAFF. The gene calls are TRBV28 and TRBJ1-1, with a weak D call TRBD1 (5 bases). V lost 9 bases and J lost 5, with 16 bases in between. The CDR3 totals 13 residues. CDR1 and CDR2 (germline): MDHEN, SYDVKM.